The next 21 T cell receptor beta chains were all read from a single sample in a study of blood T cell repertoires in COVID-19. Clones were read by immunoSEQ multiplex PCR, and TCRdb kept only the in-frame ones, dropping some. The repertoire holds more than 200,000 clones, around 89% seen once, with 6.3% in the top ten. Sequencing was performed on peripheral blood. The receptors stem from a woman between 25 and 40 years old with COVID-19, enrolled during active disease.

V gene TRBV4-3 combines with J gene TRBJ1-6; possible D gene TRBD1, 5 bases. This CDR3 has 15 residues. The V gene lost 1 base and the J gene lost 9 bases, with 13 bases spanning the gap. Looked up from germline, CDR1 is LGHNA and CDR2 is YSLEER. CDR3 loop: CASSQVAGISSPLHF. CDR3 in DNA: TGCGCCAGCAGCCAAGTGGCAGGGATAAGTTCACCCCTCCACTTT.

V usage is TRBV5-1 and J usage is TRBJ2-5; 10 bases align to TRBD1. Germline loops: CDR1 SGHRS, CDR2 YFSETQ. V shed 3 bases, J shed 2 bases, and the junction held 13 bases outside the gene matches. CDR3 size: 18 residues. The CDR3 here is CASSSKTKGQGLQETQYF. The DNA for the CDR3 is TGCGCCAGCAGCTCCAAGACCAAGGGACAGGGGTTACAAGAGACCCAGTACTTC.

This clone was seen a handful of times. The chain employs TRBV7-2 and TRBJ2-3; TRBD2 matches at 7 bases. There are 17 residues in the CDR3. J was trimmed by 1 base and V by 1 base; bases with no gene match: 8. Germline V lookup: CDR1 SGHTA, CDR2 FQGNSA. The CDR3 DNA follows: TGTGCCAGCAGCTTAGGGGTTTCTAGCGGTGGCACAGATACGCAGTATTTT. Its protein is CASSLGVSSGGTDTQYF. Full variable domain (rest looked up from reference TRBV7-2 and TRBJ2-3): GAGVSQSPSNKVTEKGKDVELRCDPISGHTALYWYRQSLGQGLEFLIYFQGNSAPDKSGLPSDRFSAERTGGSVSTLTIQRTQQEDSAVYLCASSLGVSSGGTDTQYFGPGTRLTVL.

CDR3 nucleotide sequence: TGTGCCAGGGAGATAACATGCGAGACAGGCAGAAGCTCCTACGAGCAGTACGTC. The encoded protein is CAREITCETGRSSYEQYV. This chain uses TRBV11-3 with TRBJ2-7; a possible D gene is TRBD1 (6 bases). V lost 9 bases and J 0 bases, leaving 27 bases between the germline ends. This CDR3 is built from 18 residues. Germline CDR1 and CDR2: SGHNT and YENEEA.

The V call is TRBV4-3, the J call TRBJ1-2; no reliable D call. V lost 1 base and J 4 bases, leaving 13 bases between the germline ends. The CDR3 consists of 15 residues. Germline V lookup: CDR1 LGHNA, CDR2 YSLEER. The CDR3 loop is CASSQGEDGLYGYTF. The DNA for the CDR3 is TGCGCCAGCAGCCAAGGGGAGGACGGCCTCTATGGCTACACCTTC.

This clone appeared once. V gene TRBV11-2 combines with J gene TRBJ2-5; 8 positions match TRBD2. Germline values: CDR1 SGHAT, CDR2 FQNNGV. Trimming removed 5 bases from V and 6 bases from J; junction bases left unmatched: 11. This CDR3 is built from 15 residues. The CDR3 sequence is CASSPLTGGPKTQYF. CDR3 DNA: TGTGCCAGCAGCCCTCTAACGGGGGGGCCTAAGACCCAGTACTTC.

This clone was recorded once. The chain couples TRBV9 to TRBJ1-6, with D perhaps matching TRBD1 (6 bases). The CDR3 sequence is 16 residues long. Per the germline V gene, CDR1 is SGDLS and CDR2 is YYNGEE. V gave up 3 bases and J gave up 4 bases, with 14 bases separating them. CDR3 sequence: CASSGNQQGYNSPLHF. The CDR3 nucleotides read TGTGCCAGCAGCGGTAATCAACAGGGATATAATTCACCCCTCCACTTT.

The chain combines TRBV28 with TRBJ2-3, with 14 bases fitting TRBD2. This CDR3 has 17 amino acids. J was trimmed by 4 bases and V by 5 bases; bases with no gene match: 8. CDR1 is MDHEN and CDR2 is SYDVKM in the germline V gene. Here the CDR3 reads CASSLGTSGGFSDTQYF. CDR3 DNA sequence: TGTGCCAGCAGTCTGGGGACTAGCGGGGGATTTTCAGATACGCAGTATTTT.

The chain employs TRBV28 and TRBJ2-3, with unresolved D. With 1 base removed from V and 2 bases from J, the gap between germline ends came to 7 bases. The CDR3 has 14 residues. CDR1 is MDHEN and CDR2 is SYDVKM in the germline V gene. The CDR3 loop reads CASSLLGYTDTQYF. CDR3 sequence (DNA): TGTGCCAGCAGTTTATTGGGCTACACAGATACGCAGTATTTT.

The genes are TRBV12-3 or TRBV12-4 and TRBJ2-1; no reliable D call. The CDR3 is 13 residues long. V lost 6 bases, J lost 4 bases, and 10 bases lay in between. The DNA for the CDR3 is TGTGCCAGCAGACCCGAGAGTTACAATGAGCAGTTCTTC. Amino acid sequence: CASRPESYNEQFF.

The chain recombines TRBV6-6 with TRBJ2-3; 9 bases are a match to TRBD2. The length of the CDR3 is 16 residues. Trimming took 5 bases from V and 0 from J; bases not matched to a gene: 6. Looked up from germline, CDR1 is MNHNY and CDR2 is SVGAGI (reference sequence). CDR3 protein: CASSLASGVSTDTQYF. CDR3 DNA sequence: TGTGCCAGCAGTCTCGCTAGCGGGGTTAGCACAGATACGCAGTATTTT.

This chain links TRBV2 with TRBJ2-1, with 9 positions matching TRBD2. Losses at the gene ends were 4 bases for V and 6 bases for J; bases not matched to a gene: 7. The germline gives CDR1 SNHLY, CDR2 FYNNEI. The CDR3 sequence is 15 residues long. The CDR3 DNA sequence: TGTGCCAGCAGTGGGATAGCGGGGGTGGGCAATGAGCAGTTCTTC. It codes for CASSGIAGVGNEQFF.

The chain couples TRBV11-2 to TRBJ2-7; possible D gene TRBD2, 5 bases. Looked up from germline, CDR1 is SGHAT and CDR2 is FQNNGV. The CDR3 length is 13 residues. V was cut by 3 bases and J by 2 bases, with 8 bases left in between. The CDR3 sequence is CASSLGAAYEQYV. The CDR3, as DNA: TGTGCCAGCAGCTTGGGAGCGGCCTACGAGCAGTACGTC.

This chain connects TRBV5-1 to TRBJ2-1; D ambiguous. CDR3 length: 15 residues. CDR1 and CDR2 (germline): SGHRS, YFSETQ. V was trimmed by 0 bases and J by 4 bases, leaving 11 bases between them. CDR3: CASSLETAGYNEQFF. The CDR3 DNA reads TGCGCCAGCAGCTTGGAGACCGCCGGGTACAATGAGCAGTTCTTC.

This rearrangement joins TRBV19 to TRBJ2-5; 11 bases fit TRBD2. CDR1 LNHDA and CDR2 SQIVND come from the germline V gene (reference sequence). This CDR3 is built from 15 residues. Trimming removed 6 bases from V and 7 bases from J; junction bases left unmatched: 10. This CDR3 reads CASSPLLAGEGTQYF. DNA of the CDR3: TGTGCCAGTAGCCCCCTACTAGCGGGAGAGGGGACCCAGTACTTC.

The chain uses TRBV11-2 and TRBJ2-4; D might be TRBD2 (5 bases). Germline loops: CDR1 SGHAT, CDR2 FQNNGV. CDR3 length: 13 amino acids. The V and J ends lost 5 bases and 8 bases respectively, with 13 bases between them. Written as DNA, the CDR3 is TGTGCCAGCAGCCCCGGGGTCCATTACATTCAGTACTTC. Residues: CASSPGVHYIQYF.

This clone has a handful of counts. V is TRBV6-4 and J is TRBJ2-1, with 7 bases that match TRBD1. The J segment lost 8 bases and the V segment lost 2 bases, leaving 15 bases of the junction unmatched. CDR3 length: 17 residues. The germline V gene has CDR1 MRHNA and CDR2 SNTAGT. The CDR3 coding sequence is TGTGCCAGCAGTGACAAACCCGGGACAGATAGTAGTGATGAGCAGTTCTTC. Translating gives CASSDKPGTDSSDEQFF.

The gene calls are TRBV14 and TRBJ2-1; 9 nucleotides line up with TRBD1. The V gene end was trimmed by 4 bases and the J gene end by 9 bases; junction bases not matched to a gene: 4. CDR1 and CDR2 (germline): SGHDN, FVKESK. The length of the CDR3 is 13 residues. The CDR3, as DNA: TGTGCCAGCAGCCCACAGGGGGCAGGTGAGCAGTTCTTC. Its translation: CASSPQGAGEQFF.

The CDR3 DNA follows: TGTGCCAGCATCCTGGGACAGGGGGCGCAGAATTCACCCCTCCACTTT. Amino acid sequence: CASILGQGAQNSPLHF. The rearrangement links TRBV2 to TRBJ1-6, with 12 bases matching TRBD1. Germline CDR1 SNHLY, CDR2 FYNNEI. The CDR3 length is 16 residues. Losses at the gene ends were 7 bases for V and 7 bases for J; bases not matched to a gene: 8.

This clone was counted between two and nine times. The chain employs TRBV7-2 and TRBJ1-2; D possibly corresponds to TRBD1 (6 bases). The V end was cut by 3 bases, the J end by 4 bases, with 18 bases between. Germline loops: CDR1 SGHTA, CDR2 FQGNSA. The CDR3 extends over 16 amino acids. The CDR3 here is CASSFPGPRRGYGYTF. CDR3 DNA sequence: TGTGCCAGCAGCTTTCCCGGGCCCCGCAGGGGCTATGGCTACACCTTC.

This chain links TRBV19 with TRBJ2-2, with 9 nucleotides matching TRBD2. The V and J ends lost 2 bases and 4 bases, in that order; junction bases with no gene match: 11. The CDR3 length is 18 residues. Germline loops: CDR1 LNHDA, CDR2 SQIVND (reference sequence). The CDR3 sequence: CASSIPKGGTSPTGELFF. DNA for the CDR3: TGTGCCAGTAGTATACCAAAAGGGGGGACTAGCCCCACCGGGGAGCTGTTTTTT.